The 15 T cell receptor beta chains given below trace back to one sample, sequenced in a study of T cells in Graves' hyperthyroidism and ophthalmopathy. Amplified regions were TCR beta CDR3 sequences from RNA transcripts. The study used the HTBI primer set for a first-round RT-PCR of the TCR CDR3. TCRdb reprocessed the multiplex PCR reads via MiXCR and lists one record per CDR3 protein. The sample contains approximately 360,000 distinct CDR3 sequences, more than 20% of which appear only once. The material sequenced was blood. These receptors were collected from a man between 45 and 60 years old with Graves' hyperthyroidism.

In this sample, this clonotype turned up a few times. The chain joins TRBV30 to TRBJ2-5, with TRBD2 identical over 7 bases. Germline CDR1 reads GTSNPN; CDR2 reads SVGIG (reference sequence). The CDR3 length is 12 residues. Trimming cost V 2 bases and J 13 bases; bases outside gene matches: 10. CDR3 sequence: CAWSTGRTSPYF. The CDR3 DNA is TGTGCCTGGAGTACCGGGCGGACTAGTCCGTACTTC.

The chain employs TRBV20-1 and TRBJ2-7; D could derive from TRBD1 or TRBD2 (5 bases each). CDR3 length equals 15 residues. Germline V gene sequence: CDR1 DFQATT, CDR2 SNEGSKA (reference sequence). V was pared by 0 bases and J by 6 bases, with 18 bases between. The CDR3 loop is CSARDPLGPLGEQYF. In DNA form, the CDR3 reads TGCAGTGCTAGAGATCCTTTGGGACCCCTTGGCGAGCAGTACTTC.

This clonotype has more than one count but fewer than ten. The chain joins TRBV11-3 to TRBJ2-5, with D unresolved. The CDR3 spans 14 residues. V lost 0 bases to trimming and J lost 4 bases, with 9 bases between them. The germline gives CDR1 SGHNT, CDR2 YENEEA. CDR3 sequence: CASSLEGRIETQYF. The DNA of the CDR3 is TGTGCCAGCAGCTTAGAAGGCAGGATAGAGACCCAGTACTTC.

This clonotype has more than one count but fewer than ten. The chain is built from TRBV6-1 and TRBJ1-1; D unresolved. Germline lookup yields CDR1 MNHNS and CDR2 SASEGT. CDR3 length: 12 amino acids. Trimming cost V 5 bases and J 7 bases, with 11 bases left between them. The CDR3 reads CASSRTYFEAFF. CDR3 nucleotides: TGTGCCAGCAGTCGGACTTATTTTGAAGCTTTCTTT.

The chain has TRBV5-1 and TRBJ1-1, with 7 bases that match TRBD1. V was pared by 0 bases and J by 3 bases, with 17 bases of the junction left unmatched. The CDR3 extends over 19 amino acids. The germline CDR1 and CDR2 sequences are SGHRS and YFSETQ. This CDR3 reads CASSLGAATRTGGDTEAFF. For the CDR3, the DNA is TGCGCCAGCAGCTTGGGGGCGGCAACTCGGACAGGTGGGGACACTGAAGCTTTCTTT.

At least ten counts were recorded for this clonotype. This chain joins TRBV11-3 and TRBJ2-7; D ambiguous. The CDR3 has 11 residues. The germline V gene encodes CDR1 SGHNT and CDR2 YENEEA. The ends were cut back, 2 bases at V and 6 bases at J, with 5 bases in the middle. The CDR3 nucleotides are TGTGCCAGCAGCTTATCTAGCGAGCAGTACTTC. Translating gives CASSLSSEQYF.

This clonotype turned up a few times. J is TRBJ1-2 and V is TRBV7-9; the match to TRBD1 covers 9 bases. Germline CDR1 reads SEHNR; CDR2 reads FQNEAQ (reference sequence). V shed 2 bases, J shed 6 bases, and the junction held 1 base outside the gene matches. The CDR3 runs to 13 residues. CDR3 in amino acids: CASSLWDRDGYTF. CDR3 DNA sequence: TGTGCCAGCAGCTTATGGGACAGGGATGGCTACACCTTC.

A few counts support this clonotype. CDR3 sequence reads: CASSLRPLPGNTIYF. As DNA, the CDR3 is TGTGCCAGCAGCCTACGACCCTTACCCGGAAACACCATATATTTT. J is TRBJ1-3 and V is TRBV12-3 or TRBV12-4; no reliable D call. The CDR3 extends over 15 amino acids. V was pared by 6 bases and J by 4 bases, with 16 bases between.

This clonotype was counted between two and nine times. The gene calls are TRBV9 and TRBJ2-7; 7 nucleotides agree with TRBD1. CDR1 and CDR2 (germline): SGDLS, YYNGEE. The CDR3 spans 14 residues. With V trimmed by 2 bases and J by 6 bases, 8 bases remained unmatched. DNA of the CDR3: TGTGCCAGCAGCGTTGACAGGGTCAACAGCGAGCAGTACTTC. Amino acid sequence: CASSVDRVNSEQYF.

The chain has TRBV6-1 and TRBJ1-2; 12 bases match TRBD1. With V trimmed by 6 bases and J by 2 bases, 7 bases remained unmatched. The V gene's germline CDR1 is MNHNS and CDR2 SASEGT. CDR3 length: 16 residues. CDR3 residues: CASSPPGQGANYGYTF. CDR3 in DNA: TGTGCCAGCAGCCCCCCGGGACAGGGGGCGAACTATGGCTACACCTTC.

The CDR3 nucleotides read TGTGCCAGCAGTTCCCTGGGTGGCTACACCTTC. Amino acids: CASSSLGGYTF. The V and J genes are TRBV6-9 and TRBJ1-2, with D hard to call. CDR3 length equals 11 residues. The V end lost 4 bases, the J end lost 7 bases, and 7 bases lay between the germline ends. Germline CDR1 is MNHGY and CDR2 is SVAAGI.

This chain links TRBV30 with TRBJ2-3, with 7 bases matching TRBD2. V trimming: 7 bases; J trimming: 0 bases; junction bases outside the gene matches: 7. The CDR3 extends over 14 amino acids. Germline V gives CDR1 GTSNPN, CDR2 SVGIG (reference sequence). CDR3 nucleotide sequence: TGTGCCTTCTCTAGCGGAGATAGCACAGATACGCAGTATTTT. Its translation is CAFSSGDSTDTQYF.

This chain's CDR3 is CASRRNQGTLYEQYF. The CDR3 coding sequence is TGTGCCAGCAGAAGAAACCAGGGGACCCTCTACGAGCAGTACTTC. This chain uses TRBV12-3 or TRBV12-4 with TRBJ2-7; TRBD1 is a possible D gene (6 bases). Trimming shortened V by 6 bases and J by 3 bases, and 18 bases separated the two germline ends. This CDR3 contains 15 residues.

A few counts support this clonotype. The CDR3 spells CASSLVALGLATNEQYF. The CDR3, as DNA: TGTGCCAGCAGCTTAGTGGCCCTGGGACTAGCGACCAACGAGCAGTACTTC. This rearrangement joins TRBV7-2 to TRBJ2-7; 10 nucleotides line up with TRBD2. Trimming cost V 1 base and J 5 bases; bases outside gene matches: 11. The V gene's germline CDR1 is SGHTA and CDR2 FQGNSA. CDR3 length equals 17 residues.

The V call is TRBV28, the J call TRBJ1-2, with a tentative D call TRBD1 (5 bases). Germline CDR1 MDHEN, CDR2 SYDVKM. Trimming left V 7 bases short and J 6 bases short, with 15 bases between. The CDR3 extends over 13 amino acids. The CDR3 protein is CASTSGRQDGYTF. For the CDR3, the DNA is TGTGCCAGCACTTCAGGGAGGCAAGATGGCTACACCTTC.